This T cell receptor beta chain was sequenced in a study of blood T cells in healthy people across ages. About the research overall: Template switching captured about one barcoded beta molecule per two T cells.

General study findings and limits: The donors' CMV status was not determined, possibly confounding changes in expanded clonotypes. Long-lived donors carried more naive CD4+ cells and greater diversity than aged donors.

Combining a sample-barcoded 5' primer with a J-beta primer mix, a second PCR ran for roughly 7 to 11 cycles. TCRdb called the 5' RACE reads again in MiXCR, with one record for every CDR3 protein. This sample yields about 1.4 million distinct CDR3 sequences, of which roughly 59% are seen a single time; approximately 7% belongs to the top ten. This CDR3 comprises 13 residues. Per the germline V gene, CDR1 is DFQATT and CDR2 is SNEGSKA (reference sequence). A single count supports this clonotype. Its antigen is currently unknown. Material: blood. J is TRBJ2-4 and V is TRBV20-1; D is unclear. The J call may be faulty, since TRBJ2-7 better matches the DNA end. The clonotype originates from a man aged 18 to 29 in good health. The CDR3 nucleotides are TGCAGTGCTAGAGACGCGTTGTCCCACGAGCAGTACTTC. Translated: CSARDALSHEQYF.